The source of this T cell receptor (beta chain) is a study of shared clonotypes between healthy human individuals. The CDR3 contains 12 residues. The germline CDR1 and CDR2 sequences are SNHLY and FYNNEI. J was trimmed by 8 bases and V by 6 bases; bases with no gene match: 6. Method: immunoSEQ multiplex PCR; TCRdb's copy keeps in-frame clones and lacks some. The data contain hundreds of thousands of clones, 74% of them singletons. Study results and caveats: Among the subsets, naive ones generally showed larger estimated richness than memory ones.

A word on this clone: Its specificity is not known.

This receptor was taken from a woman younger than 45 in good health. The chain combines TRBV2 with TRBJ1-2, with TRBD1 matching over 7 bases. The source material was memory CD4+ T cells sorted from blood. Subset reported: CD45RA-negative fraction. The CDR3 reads CASSLTGNGYTF. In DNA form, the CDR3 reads TGTGCCAGCAGCCTGACAGGGAACGGCTACACCTTC.